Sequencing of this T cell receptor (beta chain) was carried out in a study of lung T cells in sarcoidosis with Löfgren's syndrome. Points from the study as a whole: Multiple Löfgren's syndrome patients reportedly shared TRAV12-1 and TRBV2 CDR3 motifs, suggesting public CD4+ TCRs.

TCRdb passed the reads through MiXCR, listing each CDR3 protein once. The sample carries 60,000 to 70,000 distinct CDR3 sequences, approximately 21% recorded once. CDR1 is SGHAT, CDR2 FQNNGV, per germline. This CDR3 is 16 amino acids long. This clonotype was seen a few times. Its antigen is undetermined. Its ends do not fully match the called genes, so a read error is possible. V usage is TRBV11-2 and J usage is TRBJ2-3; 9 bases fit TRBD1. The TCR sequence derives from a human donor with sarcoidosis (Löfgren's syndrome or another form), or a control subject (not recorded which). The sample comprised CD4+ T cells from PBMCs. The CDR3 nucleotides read TGTGCCAGCAGCTTTCGGGGGACAGGGCTTCACAGATACGCAGTATTT. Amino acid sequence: CASSFRGTGLHRYAVF.